One and the same sample provided the 3 T cell receptor beta chains below, sequenced in a study of human thymus T cells. Thymus pieces cut out during corrective heart surgery were the tissue that was used. Profiled with immunoSEQ multiplex PCR; TCRdb holds only in-frame clones, not every one. This sample has under 95,000 clones; 85% to 95% occur once, and the top ten carry under 0.04%. The sample comprised thymus tissue. The source is a girl under three years old with a congenital heart defect but otherwise immunologically healthy.

The chain carries TRBV5-1 and TRBJ1-3; D not resolved. The CDR3 runs 15 residues. The germline V gene has CDR1 SGHRS and CDR2 YFSETQ. Trimming took off 0 bases at V and 2 bases at J, with 9 bases between the two ends. CDR3 DNA sequence: TGCGCCAGCAGCTTGGTAGGGTCGGCTGGAAACACCATATATTTT. Protein sequence: CASSLVGSAGNTIYF.

This sequence joins TRBV19 and TRBJ2-7; D is possibly TRBD2 (7 bases). Germline CDR1 reads LNHDA; CDR2 reads SQIVND (reference sequence). This CDR3 contains 15 residues. Trimming stripped 5 bases from V and 6 bases from J, with 20 bases between. The CDR3 sequence is CASSPSGGRVSEQYF. The CDR3 region has the DNA TGTGCCAGTAGTCCCTCGGGGGGCAGGGTCTCCGAGCAGTACTTC.

The V gene is TRBV6-6, the J gene TRBJ1-5; the D is unclear. V lost 5 bases to trimming and J lost 6 bases, with 17 bases between them. In germline, CDR1 is MNHNY, CDR2 SVGAGI (reference sequence). CDR3 length: 15 residues. The CDR3 DNA is TGTGCCAGCAGTACTAGGGTATCGAAGAGTCAGCCCCAGCATTTT. Protein product: CASSTRVSKSQPQHF.